Below are 13 T cell receptor beta chains sequenced from a single sample in a study of shared clonotypes between healthy human individuals. The assay was immunoSEQ multiplex PCR, and TCRdb's table has in-frame clones only and misses some. This table holds hundreds of thousands of clones, roughly four fifths found once. The source material was PBMCs. The source is a middle-aged woman in good health. Some clones in this sample may be carry-over from other donors' samples.

The V gene is TRBV10-3, the J gene TRBJ2-7, with 7 nucleotides matching TRBD2. The germline V gene encodes CDR1 ENHRY and CDR2 SYGVKD. The CDR3 runs to 14 residues. V was clipped by 2 bases and J by 2 bases; unmatched bases: 3. The chain's CDR3 is CAISERTSPYEQYF. CDR3 DNA sequence: TGTGCCATCAGTGAGCGGACTAGTCCCTACGAGCAGTACTTC.

The rearrangement links TRBV19 to TRBJ2-7; TRBD1 is a possible D gene (6 bases). Per germline, CDR1 LNHDA and CDR2 SQIVND (reference sequence). This CDR3 has 13 residues. V lost 4 bases, J lost 0 bases, and 7 bases lay in between. This CDR3 reads CASSRTVSYEQYF. CDR3 in DNA: TGTGCCAGTAGTAGGACAGTCTCCTACGAGCAGTACTTC.

This clone was counted once. The chain carries TRBV28 and TRBJ2-2; TRBD1 is a possible D gene (5 bases). The CDR3 is made up of 13 amino acids. Germline CDR1 MDHEN, CDR2 SYDVKM. Trimming took off 8 bases at V and 2 bases at J, with 9 bases between the two ends. The CDR3 is CASPDRNTGELFF. The DNA of the CDR3 is TGTGCCAGCCCAGACAGAAACACCGGGGAGCTGTTTTTT.

This clone was counted once. The rearrangement joins TRBV7-9 to TRBJ2-1; 9 bases map to TRBD1. Germline lookup yields CDR1 SEHNR and CDR2 FQNEAQ (reference sequence). Unmatched junction bases numbered 8, after V lost 5 bases and J lost 6 bases. This CDR3 region has 15 residues. In DNA form, the CDR3 reads TGTGCCAGCAGCGAGGGACAGGGAATTCTCAATGAGCAGTTCTTC. This codes for CASSEGQGILNEQFF.

The V call is TRBV5-1, the J call TRBJ1-2; D is unresolved. Germline V gene data show CDR1 as SGHRS and CDR2 as YFSETQ. The CDR3 covers 15 residues. V lost 1 base, J lost 0 bases, and 10 bases lay in between. The CDR3 DNA sequence: TGCGCCAGCAGCTTGTTACGGCTCCCTAACTATGGCTACACCTTC. It is translated as CASSLLRLPNYGYTF.

The count of this clone is one. V gene TRBV19 combines with J gene TRBJ1-4, with 9 positions matching TRBD1. CDR1 is LNHDA and CDR2 is SQIVND in the germline V gene (reference sequence). The CDR3 extends over 15 amino acids. Unmatched junction bases numbered 4, after V lost 3 bases and J lost 5 bases. CDR3 in DNA: TGTGCCAGTAGTATCCTGACAGGGGGGAATGAAAAACTGTTTTTT. Amino acids: CASSILTGGNEKLFF. The full variable domain, in which reference TRBV19 and TRBJ1-4 provide the parts outside the CDR3, is DGGITQSPKYLFRKEGQNVTLSCEQNLNHDAMYWYRQDPGQGLRLIYYSQIVNDFQKGDIAEGYSVSREKKESFPLTVTSAQKNPTAFYLCASSILTGGNEKLFFGSGTQLSVL.

The chain combines TRBV4-1 with TRBJ1-2; 10 bases line up with TRBD1. After removal of 2 bases from V and 3 bases from J, the junction contained 3 bases not matched to a gene. Germline V CDR1 and CDR2: MGHRA, YSYEKL. CDR3 length: 15 amino acids. As DNA, the CDR3 is TGCGCCAGCAGCCAAATAGACAGGGGGCACTATGGCTACACCTTC. Protein product: CASSQIDRGHYGYTF.

This clone was observed a single time. V is TRBV9 and J is TRBJ2-5; TRBD2 agrees at 11 bases. The J call may be wrong; the DNA end is better matched by TRBJ2-7. The CDR3 contains 18 residues. Germline assignment: CDR1 SGDLS and CDR2 YYNGEE. This CDR3 is CASSAYPTSGGYSYEQYF. The CDR3 bases are TGTGCCAGCAGCGCCTACCCAACTAGCGGGGGATACTCCTACGAGCAGTACTTC.

The V and J genes are TRBV5-1 and TRBJ2-2; TRBD1 matches 9 bases. The CDR3 has 14 residues. Germline-derived CDR1 and CDR2 are SGHRS and YFSETQ. J gave up 10 bases and V 3 bases, and 7 bases lay outside the gene matches. The CDR3 region is CASSSQGAEEELFF. CDR3 coding DNA: TGCGCCAGCAGCTCACAGGGGGCGGAGGAGGAGCTGTTTTTT. Full variable domain (missing parts from reference TRBV5-1 and TRBJ2-2): KAGVTQTPRYLIKTRGQQVTLSCSPISGHRSVSWYQQTPGQGLQFLFEYFSETQRNKGNFPGRFSGRQFSNSRSEMNVSTLELGDSALYLCASSSQGAEEELFFGEGSRLTVL.

The chain links TRBV5-4 to TRBJ2-7, with TRBD2 matching 10 bases. Per germline, CDR1 SGHNT and CDR2 YYREEE (reference sequence). V lost 6 bases and J lost 4; bases outside the gene matches: 13. CDR3 size: 16 residues. CDR3 coding DNA: TGTGCCAGCACACCTGGCCAGCGGGAGGGCTCGTACGAGCAGTACTTC. Its protein product is CASTPGQREGSYEQYF.

Concerning this clone itself: Given a much more abundant clone one base away, this may be a read error. V usage is TRBV14 and J usage is TRBJ2-7, with TRBD1 matching 10 bases. Germline loops: CDR1 SGHDN, CDR2 FVKESK. The CDR3 spans 15 residues. J gave up 1 base and V 4 bases, and 4 bases lay outside the gene matches. CDR3 region: CASSLDRGPSYEQYF. CDR3 in DNA: TGTGCCAGCAGCCTTGACAGGGGGCCTTCCTACGAGCAGTACTTC. The full variable domain, with the rest looked up from reference TRBV14 and TRBJ2-7, is EAGVTQFPSHSVIEKGQTVTLRCDPISGHDNLYWYRRVMGKEIKFLLHFVKESKQDESGMPNNRFLAERTGGTYSTLKVQPAELEDSGVYFCASSLDRGPSYEQYFGPGTRLTVT.

The chain couples TRBV19 to TRBJ2-7; 10 nucleotides agree with TRBD2. Looked up from germline, CDR1 is LNHDA and CDR2 is SQIVND (reference sequence). There are 15 residues in the CDR3. The V and J ends lost 1 base and 3 bases, in that order; junction bases with no gene match: 3. The CDR3 nucleotides read TGTGCCAGTAGTATAGGGGCTAGCGGGAGCTACGAGCAGTACTTC. Translation: CASSIGASGSYEQYF.

The V call is TRBV2, the J call TRBJ2-7; D not certain. V was clipped by 3 bases and J by 4 bases, with 10 bases between them. The CDR3 covers 13 residues. Germline values: CDR1 SNHLY, CDR2 FYNNEI. In DNA form, the CDR3 reads TGTGCCAGCAGTGACTTGGCCCGGTACGAGCAGTACTTC. It translates to CASSDLARYEQYF.